The clone carrying this TCR beta chain was found once. Its antigen is not known. The data belong to a study of cytomegalovirus exposure and HLA in healthy donors. The study, taken as a whole, reports: In a later analysis, at a false discovery rate of 0.05, approximately 16,000 TCR beta sequences were associated with HLA alleles. The authors listed approximately 150 TCR beta chains as cytomegalovirus-associated. When the data were analyzed later, several of the most significant clusters appeared to be linked to common viral pathogens.

Germline CDR1 KGHSH, CDR2 LQKENI. V dropped 8 bases and J dropped 5; count of bases not matched to a gene: 14. The CDR3 runs to 16 residues. Primers included in the PCR were 60 Vbeta and 13 Jbeta primers. Produced via immunoSEQ multiplex PCR; TCRdb's table is partial and in-frame only. The sample records roughly 200,000 clones, around nine tenths being singletons. The receptor was derived from a woman aged 25 to 45 in good health and CMV-seronegative. Sequencing was done on a sample of PBMCs. V usage is TRBV18 and J usage is TRBJ2-1, with 8 bases aligning to TRBD1. CDR3 sequence: CASTLMRQGINNEQFF. The CDR3 DNA reads as TGTGCCAGCACCCTGATGAGACAGGGGATCAACAATGAGCAGTTCTTC.